Relative to its sample, the clone carrying this T cell receptor beta chain is medium-sized. Its cognate antigen is unknown. The record originates from a study of metastatic and nonmetastatic thyroid tumors. Overall study: A comparison of repertoires was made across blood and tumor or nodule tissue from malignant and benign thyroid patients.

The CDR3 length is 12 residues. The V gene lost 6 bases and the J gene lost 3 bases, with 9 bases spanning the gap. Overall study findings and caveats: Reportedly, malignant thyroid tumors had significantly higher TCR beta diversity than benign nodules, in blood and tumor.

Not a single patient had been given any form of treatment at any point before undergoing thyroid surgery. As processed by the authors: The study took CDR3 differences across clinicopathological groups and made a distant-metastasis classifier for papillary thyroid cancer from them. TCRdb reprocessed the PCR reads using MiXCR. These V and J calls rely on TCRdb rather than the paper's analysis. The top ten hold approximately 21% of the sample, which has 43,000 or so clones, 16% seen once. Material for sequencing was blood. The chain joins TRBV12-3 or TRBV12-4 to TRBJ2-7; D could derive from TRBD1 or TRBD2 (5 bases each). This TCR was sampled from a female donor with papillary thyroid cancer or a benign thyroid nodule (not recorded which). Some clones in this sample may be carry-over from other donors' samples. The CDR3 protein is CASRGESYEQYF. CDR3 coding DNA: TGTGCCAGCAGGGGGGAGAGCTACGAGCAGTACTTC.